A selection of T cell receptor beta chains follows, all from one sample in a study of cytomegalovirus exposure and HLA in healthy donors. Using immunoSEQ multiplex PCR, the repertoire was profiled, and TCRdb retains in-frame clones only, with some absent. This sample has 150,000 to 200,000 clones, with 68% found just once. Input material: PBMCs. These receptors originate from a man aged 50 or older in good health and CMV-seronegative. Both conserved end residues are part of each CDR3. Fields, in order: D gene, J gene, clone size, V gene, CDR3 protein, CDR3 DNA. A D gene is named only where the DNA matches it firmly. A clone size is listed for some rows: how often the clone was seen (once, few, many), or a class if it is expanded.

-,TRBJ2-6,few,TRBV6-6,CASRVAVSGANVLTF,TGTGCCAGCAGGGTCGCGGTCTCTGGGGCCAACGTCCTGACTTTC
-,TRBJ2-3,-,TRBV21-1,CASSKVVAGQPDTQYF,TGTGCCAGCAGCAAAGTCGTCGCGGGGCAGCCAGATACGCAGTATTTT
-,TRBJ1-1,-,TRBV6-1,CASSAGQNTEAFF,TGTGCCAGCAGTGCCGGACAGAACACTGAAGCTTTCTTT
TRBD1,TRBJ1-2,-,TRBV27,CASSSPSTGNYGYTF,TGTGCCAGCAGTTCACCTTCGACAGGGAACTATGGCTACACCTTC
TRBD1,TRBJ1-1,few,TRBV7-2,CASSLIGQGARGTEAFF,TGTGCCAGCAGCTTGATAGGGCAGGGGGCGCGTGGCACTGAAGCTTTCTTT
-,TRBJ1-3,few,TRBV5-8,CASSLQGDTIYF,TGTGCCAGCAGCTTACAGGGTGACACCATATATTTT
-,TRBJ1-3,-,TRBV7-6,CASSSRTDRRHDTIYF,TGTGCCAGCAGCTCCCGGACAGACCGCCGGCACGACACCATATATTTT
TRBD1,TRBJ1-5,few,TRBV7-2,CASSSQQGGGQPQHF,TGTGCCAGCAGCTCCCAACAGGGGGGTGGTCAGCCCCAGCATTTT
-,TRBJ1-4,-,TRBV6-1,CASSDLGAGEKLFF,TGTGCCAGCAGTGATCTGGGGGCCGGTGAAAAACTGTTTTTT
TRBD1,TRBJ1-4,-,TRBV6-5,CASRVTGVEKLFF,TGTGCCAGCCGAGTGACAGGGGTCGAAAAACTGTTTTTT
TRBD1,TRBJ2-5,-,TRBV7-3,CASSSRDRQETQYF,TGTGCCAGCAGCTCAAGGGACAGGCAAGAGACCCAGTACTTC
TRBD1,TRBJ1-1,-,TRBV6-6,CASGQEGAMNTEAFF,TGTGCCAGCGGTCAAGAGGGGGCGATGAACACTGAAGCTTTCTTT
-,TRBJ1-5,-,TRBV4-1,CASSPVGGSNQPQHF,TGCGCCAGCAGCCCCGTGGGCGGGAGCAATCAGCCCCAGCATTTT
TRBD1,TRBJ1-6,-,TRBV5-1,CASSPDRGNSPLHF,TGCGCCAGCAGCCCAGACAGGGGTAATTCACCCCTCCACTTT
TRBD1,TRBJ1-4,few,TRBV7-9,CASLPGQGIFATNEKLFF,TGTGCCAGCTTGCCGGGACAGGGAATATTTGCAACTAATGAAAAACTGTTTTTT
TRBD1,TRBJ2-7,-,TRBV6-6,CASSYSGQTGLGQYF,TGTGCCAGCAGTTACTCGGGACAGACTGGTTTGGGGCAGTACTTC
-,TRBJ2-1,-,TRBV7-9,CASSSTRSSYNEQFF,TGTGCCAGCAGCTCCACTAGGAGCTCCTACAATGAGCAGTTCTTC
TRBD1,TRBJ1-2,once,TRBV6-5,CASSRDRVDGYTF,TGTGCCAGCAGTCGGGACAGAGTCGATGGCTACACCTTC
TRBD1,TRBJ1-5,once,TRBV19,CASSIIRGQGNQPQHF,TGTGCCAGTAGTATAATTAGGGGACAGGGCAATCAGCCCCAGCATTTT
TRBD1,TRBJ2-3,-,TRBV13,CASSTQGAGDTQYF,TGTGCCAGCAGCACCCAGGGGGCCGGAGATACGCAGTATTTT
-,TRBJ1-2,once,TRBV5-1,CASSTYQANYGYTF,TGCGCCAGCAGCACATATCAGGCTAACTATGGCTACACCTTC
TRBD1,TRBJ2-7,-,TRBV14,CASSQDWGQGTYEQYF,TGTGCCAGCAGCCAAGATTGGGGACAGGGGACCTACGAGCAGTACTTC
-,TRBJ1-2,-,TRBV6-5,CASTYRHGASGYTF,TGTGCCAGCACCTACCGACATGGTGCAAGTGGCTACACCTTC
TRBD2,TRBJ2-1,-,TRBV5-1,CASTSSGGRSYNEQFF,TGCGCCAGCACATCAAGCGGGGGTCGCTCCTACAATGAGCAGTTCTTC
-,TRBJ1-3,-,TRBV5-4,CASSLDTGKGNTIYF,TGTGCCAGCAGCTTGGACACAGGGAAGGGAAACACCATATATTTT
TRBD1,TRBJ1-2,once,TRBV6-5,CASRAGQGYGYTF,TGTGCCAGCAGGGCGGGACAGGGGTATGGCTACACCTTC
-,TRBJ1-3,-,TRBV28,CASNQAGGTGGNTIYF,TGTGCCAGCAACCAAGCCGGGGGAACGGGAGGAAACACCATATATTTT
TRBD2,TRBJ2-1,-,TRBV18,CASSPPTLAGDEQFF,TGTGCCAGCTCACCACCTACGCTAGCGGGAGACGAGCAGTTCTTC
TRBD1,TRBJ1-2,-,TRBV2,CASSPGRTGYYGYTF,TGTGCCAGCAGTCCCGGAAGGACAGGCTACTATGGCTACACCTTC
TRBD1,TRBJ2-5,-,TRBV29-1,CSAGGTGGWETQYF,TGCAGCGCTGGGGGGACAGGGGGATGGGAGACCCAGTACTTC
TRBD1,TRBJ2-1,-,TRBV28,CASSLRTGGSSYNEQFF,TGTGCCAGCAGTTTAAGGACAGGGGGGAGCTCCTACAATGAGCAGTTCTTC
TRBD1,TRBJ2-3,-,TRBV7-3,CASSLLGDSLPTDTQYF,TGTGCCAGCAGCTTATTGGGGGACAGCCTTCCTACAGATACGCAGTATTTT
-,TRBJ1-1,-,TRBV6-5,CASSRIGQPNTEAFF,TGTGCCAGCAGCCGCATTGGACAGCCGAACACTGAAGCTTTCTTT
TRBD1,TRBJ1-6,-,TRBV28,CASSSGQGGSPLHF,TGTGCCAGCAGTTCGGGACAGGGTGGGTCACCCCTCCACTTT
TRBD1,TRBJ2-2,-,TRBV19,CATHPKGGTNTGELFF,TGTGCCACCCACCCCAAAGGGGGCACGAACACCGGGGAGCTGTTTTTT
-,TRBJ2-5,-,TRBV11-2,CASSPPGTFWGETQYF,TGTGCCAGCAGCCCGCCCGGGACATTCTGGGGGGAGACCCAGTACTTC
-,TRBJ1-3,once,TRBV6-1,CASTLSGNTIYF,TGTGCCAGCACCCTCTCTGGAAACACCATATATTTT
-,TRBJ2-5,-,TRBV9,CASSVEGSFGETQYF,TGTGCCAGCAGCGTAGAAGGTAGCTTCGGTGAGACCCAGTACTTC
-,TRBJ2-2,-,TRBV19,CASSLDINTGELFF,TGTGCCAGCTCCTTGGACATAAACACCGGGGAGCTGTTTTTT
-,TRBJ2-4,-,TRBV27,CASSPSGVPAKNIQYF,TGTGCCAGCAGTCCTTCGGGAGTGCCCGCCAAAAACATTCAGTACTTC
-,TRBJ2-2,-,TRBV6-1,CASSEAGGAPTGELFF,TGTGCCAGCAGTGAAGCGGGGGGGGCCCCTACCGGGGAGCTGTTTTTT
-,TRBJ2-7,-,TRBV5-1,CASSLEGNPRAYEQYF,TGCGCCAGCAGCTTGGAGGGAAACCCCAGGGCCTACGAGCAGTACTTC
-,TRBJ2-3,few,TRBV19,CASQGGADTDTQYF,TGTGCCAGTCAGGGTGGGGCCGACACAGATACGCAGTATTTT
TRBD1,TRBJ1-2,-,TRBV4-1,CASSQEEGAIYGYTF,TGCGCCAGCAGCCAAGAGGAGGGGGCAATCTATGGCTACACCTTC
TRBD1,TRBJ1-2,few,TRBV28,CASSLWLTGGIYGYTF,TGTGCCAGCAGTTTATGGCTGACAGGGGGAATCTATGGCTACACCTTC
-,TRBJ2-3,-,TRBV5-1,CASSPPGVTDTQYF,TGCGCCAGCAGCCCCCCCGGGGTCACAGATACGCAGTATTTT
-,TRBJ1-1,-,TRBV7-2,CASSPTGLNTEAFF,TGTGCCAGCAGCCCCACAGGCCTAAACACTGAAGCTTTCTTT
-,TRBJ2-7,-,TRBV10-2,CASKDYEQYF,TGCGCCAGCAAGGACTACGAGCAGTACTTC
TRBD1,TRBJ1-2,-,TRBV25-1,CASSETGGVNYGYTF,TGTGCCAGCAGTGAAACAGGGGGTGTTAACTATGGCTACACCTTC
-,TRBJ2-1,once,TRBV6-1,CASSDGNEQFF,TGTGCCAGCAGTGACGGGAATGAGCAGTTCTTC
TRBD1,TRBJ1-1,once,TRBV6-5,CASSPYRGGNTEAFF,TGTGCCAGCAGTCCCTACAGGGGGGGGAACACTGAAGCTTTCTTT
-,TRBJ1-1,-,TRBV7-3,CASSLMGGSLNTEAFF,TGTGCCAGCAGCTTAATGGGAGGTTCTCTGAACACTGAAGCTTTCTTT
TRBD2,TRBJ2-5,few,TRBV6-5,CASSYREGVGQETQYF,TGTGCCAGCAGTTACCGGGAGGGGGTTGGGCAAGAGACCCAGTACTTC
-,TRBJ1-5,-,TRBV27,CASSRNRDQPQHF,TGTGCCAGCAGCAGAAACAGGGATCAGCCCCAGCATTTT
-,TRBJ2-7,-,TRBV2,CASRETGSYEQYF,TGTGCCAGCAGAGAAACAGGGTCCTACGAGCAGTACTTC
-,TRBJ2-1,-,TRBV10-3,CAISAGQARDNEQFF,TGTGCCATCAGTGCGGGACAAGCTCGCGACAATGAGCAGTTCTTC
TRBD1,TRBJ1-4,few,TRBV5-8,CASSFRQGLSEKLFF,TGTGCCAGCAGCTTCAGACAGGGCTTGTCCGAAAAACTGTTTTTT
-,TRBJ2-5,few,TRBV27,CASRGTGKETQYF,TGTGCCAGCAGAGGTACAGGGAAAGAGACCCAGTACTTC
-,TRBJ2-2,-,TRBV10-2,CASGGEGVGELFF,TGCGCCAGCGGCGGTGAGGGGGTCGGGGAGCTGTTTTTT
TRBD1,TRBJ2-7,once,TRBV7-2,CASSLGWTGTYEQYF,TGTGCCAGCAGCTTAGGGTGGACAGGTACTTACGAGCAGTACTTC